The entry below gives a single TCR beta chain sequence along with its context. The V gene's germline CDR1 is SGHTA and CDR2 FQGNSA. The CDR3 spans 14 residues. Trimming cost V 5 bases and J 11 bases; bases outside gene matches: 11. The data originate from a study of shared T cell receptors in the human thymus. Clones were sequenced by immunoSEQ multiplex PCR, and TCRdb holds only the in-frame ones, with some missing. The table has hundreds of thousands of clones, over 90% seen once. The chain couples TRBV7-2 to TRBJ1-5; 8 bases fit TRBD1. The receptor comes from a human donor. The sample comprised thymocytes. The CDR3 is CASSNTQGVMAQHF. The CDR3 DNA follows: TGTGCCAGCAGCAATACACAGGGGGTCATGGCCCAGCATTTT. Full variable domain (remainder filled in from reference TRBV7-2 and TRBJ1-5): GAGVSQSPSNKVTEKGKDVELRCDPISGHTALYWYRQSLGQGLEFLIYFQGNSAPDKSGLPSDRFSAERTGGSVSTLTIQRTQQEDSAVYLCASSNTQGVMAQHFGDGTRLSIL.